The rows below give T cell receptor beta chains drawn from one sample of a study of PD-1 blockade in classical Hodgkin lymphoma. Libraries were prepared by immunoSEQ multiplex PCR; TCRdb keeps only in-frame clonotypes and omits some of them. Of around 50,000 clones listed, approximately 90% are singletons. The sequenced sample was peripheral blood mononuclear cells (PBMCs), obtained before the second cycle of nivolumab. The receptors shown here come from a human donor with classical Hodgkin lymphoma. CDR3s include the opening cysteine and the closing phenylalanine or tryptophan. A D gene is named only where the DNA matches it firmly. The size field is filled for only some rows; it gives once, few, many or a size class.

TRBJ2-5,13,TRBV6-5,.,.,CASSTPGGETQYF,TGTGCCAGCAGTACCCCGGGTGGAGAGACCCAGTACTTC
TRBJ2-3,15,TRBV6-6,.,.,CASSPGGGTTDTQYF,TGTGCCAGCAGCCCGGGGGGCGGGACCACAGATACGCAGTATTTT
TRBJ2-7,16,TRBV2,TRBD1,.,CASSDHLTGLSYEQYF,TGTGCCAGCAGTGACCATCTGACAGGGCTCTCCTACGAGCAGTACTTC
TRBJ2-5,15,TRBV7-8,TRBD1,medium-sized,CASSLSGQFQETQYF,TGTGCCAGCAGCCTATCGGGACAGTTCCAAGAGACCCAGTACTTC
TRBJ2-5,12,TRBV30,.,.,CASMTGLETQYF,TGTGCCTCCATGACGGGTTTGGAGACCCAGTACTTC
TRBJ2-7,12,TRBV9,.,once,CASSLTLGEQYF,TGTGCCAGCAGTCTCACCCTTGGCGAGCAGTACTTC
TRBJ2-7,15,TRBV9,.,few,CASSVGGGATYEQYF,TGTGCCAGCAGCGTAGGGGGCGGGGCAACCTACGAGCAGTACTTC
TRBJ2-3,16,TRBV7-3,.,once,CASSLGPGFLTDTQYF,TGTGCCAGCAGCTTGGGCCCGGGATTCCTGACAGATACGCAGTATTTT
TRBJ2-5,15,TRBV4-2,TRBD2,.,CASSQEILGRGTQYF,TGTGCCAGCAGCCAAGAGATCCTGGGGAGGGGGACCCAGTACTTC
TRBJ1-2,14,TRBV15,.,.,CATSRDLGGYGYTF,TGTGCCACCAGCAGAGATCTCGGGGGTTATGGCTACACCTTC
TRBJ1-5,14,TRBV5-8,.,.,CASSFSVPHGVVHF,TGTGCCAGCAGCTTCTCAGTCCCCCACGGTGTTGTGCATTTT
TRBJ2-2,16,TRBV5-6,TRBD1,.,CASSSNDRGGTGELFF,TGTGCCAGCAGCTCGAACGACAGGGGAGGCACCGGGGAGCTGTTTTTT
TRBJ2-3,15,TRBV7-3,.,.,CASSLMARGTDTQYF,TGTGCCAGCAGCTTAATGGCGAGGGGCACAGATACGCAGTATTTT
TRBJ1-2,15,TRBV5-3,.,.,CARSLVAGDNYGYTF,TGTGCCAGAAGCTTGGTGGCAGGGGATAACTATGGCTACACCTTC
TRBJ2-3,13,TRBV29-1,.,.,CSVERDFTDTQYF,TGCAGCGTGGAGAGGGACTTCACAGATACGCAGTATTTT
TRBJ1-6,17,TRBV6-4,.,.,CASRRARWPKGGSPLHF,TGTGCCAGCAGAAGGGCTAGGTGGCCAAAGGGGGGTTCACCCCTCCACTTT
TRBJ2-1,14,TRBV7-2,.,few,CASSLAQGNNEQFF,TGTGCCAGCAGCTTAGCGCAGGGGAACAATGAGCAGTTCTTC
TRBJ1-2,13,TRBV7-9,.,.,CAGNAGLSYGYTF,TGTGCCGGAAACGCGGGCCTCTCTTATGGCTACACCTTC
TRBJ1-2,17,TRBV4-2,.,few,CASSQNQGDVANYGYTF,TGTGCCAGCAGCCAGAACCAGGGTGATGTCGCTAACTATGGCTACACCTTC
TRBJ1-1,13,TRBV7-9,.,.,CASSLRGDTEAFF,TGTGCCAGCAGCCTCAGGGGAGACACTGAAGCTTTCTTT
TRBJ2-4,15,TRBV5-6,TRBD1,.,CASSTRQGFKNIQYF,TGTGCCAGCAGCACCAGACAGGGGTTTAAAAACATTCAGTACTTC
TRBJ2-7,12,TRBV29-1,.,.,CSVGNRAYEQYF,TGCAGCGTTGGGAACAGGGCCTACGAGCAGTACTTC
TRBJ2-1,14,TRBV18,TRBD2,.,CASSPERTSREQFF,TGTGCCAGCTCACCAGAACGGACTAGCAGGGAGCAGTTCTTC
TRBJ2-7,15,TRBV14,.,.,CASGNFGSSNYEQYF,TGTGCCAGCGGAAACTTTGGGAGCTCCAACTACGAGCAGTACTTC
TRBJ2-7,15,TRBV5-6,.,.,CASSGGPASSYEQYF,TGTGCCAGCAGCGGGGGACCTGCGAGCTCCTACGAGCAGTACTTC
TRBJ1-5,12,TRBV6-1,.,.,CASSDGGQPQHF,TGTGCCAGCAGTGATGGCGGGCAGCCCCAGCATTTT
TRBJ2-2,15,TRBV7-2,TRBD2,few,CASSPPGLVSGELFF,TGTGCCAGCAGCCCGCCGGGACTAGTTTCCGGGGAGCTGTTTTTT
TRBJ2-2,12,TRBV9,.,.,CASSGSSGELFF,TGTGCCAGCAGCGGATCGTCCGGGGAGCTGTTTTTT
TRBJ1-2,14,TRBV5-4,.,.,CASSFGGAHYGYTF,TGTGCCAGCAGCTTTGGGGGGGCCCACTATGGCTACACCTTC
TRBJ1-1,18,TRBV6-1,.,.,CASSEQTLAASVGGKAFF,TGTGCCAGCAGTGAACAAACTCTCGCGGCCAGCGTTGGCGGAAAAGCTTTCTTT
TRBJ2-2,12,TRBV6-6,.,.,CASSPTGGELFF,TGTGCCAGCAGTCCGACGGGGGGGGAGCTGTTTTTT
TRBJ2-7,13,TRBV2,TRBD2,.,CASKSGESYEQYF,TGTGCCAGCAAGAGCGGGGAGAGCTACGAGCAGTACTTC